The present TCR beta chain was sequenced within a study of blood T cell repertoires in COVID-19 (dated by TCRdb to 2020 to 2022). Regarding the complete study: Samples covering the acute and convalescent phases of COVID-19 were provided by collaborators in the United States, Italy and Spain. The material from the prospective study consisted of cDNA or gDNA derived from T cells, B-cell-depleted T cells, or PBMCs. Subjects who had been exposed to COVID-19, were actively infected with it, or had recovered from it provided the deeply sampled blood TCRbeta repertoires that made up the dataset. A freely available public database, intended as a resource for researchers studying the immune response to SARS-CoV-2, is where the repertoires were released. Samples were obtained from the ongoing ImmuneRACE study (first 160 participants) and from about 1,300 subjects provided by 6 global collaborators. Nearly every sample came with metadata listing a de-identified subject ID, COVID-19 status, age in years and sex. Where available, HLA class I and class II types were taken from metadata supplied by the sample provider and were not determined by assay-based typing.

Study-level results and caveats: Clinical and demographic metadata were provided uncurated, with the amount varying by source and participant.

Its CDR3 holds 13 amino acids, cysteine through phenylalanine. Of all the DNA, just the CDR3 is kept, 39 bases in frame from base 1. From the germline V gene, CDR1 is KGHSH and CDR2 is LQKENI. Deletion took 6 bases off V and 5 bases off J, with a span of 13 bases between the germline ends. TCRbeta CDR3 regions were amplified from genomic DNA using the immunoSEQ Assay, a bias-controlled multiplex PCR. The authors' pipeline ran thus. Within the assay, amplification of reference gene primers was used to estimate how many nucleated cells each sample contained. To quantify the absolute abundance of each unique TCRbeta CDR3 rearrangement, sequence reads were collapsed and filtered. Productive Simpson clonality was computed per sample as the square root of Simpson's diversity index over productive rearrangements. Drawn from immuneACCESS, this table holds only the in-frame rearrangements with V and J called that TCRdb kept. Clones are partly lost; checked studies trace under half to an unresolved V gene and leave the rest unexplained. The V and J calls and the clone size are those of that table, but D and trimming were determined from the DNA. The sample table holds about 88,000 clones, of which about 90% were seen once. 11% of the sample belongs to the ten largest clones.

Concerning this clone itself: This clone's antigen is unknown. No clone much larger than this one lies a single base away; base qualities are absent.

Whole blood was collected in K2EDTA tubes by collaborating institutions according to the institutions' own protocols. For TCRbeta analysis, collaborators shipped samples in one of three forms: frozen whole blood, isolated PBMCs, or DNA extracted from either of those sample types. The chain uses TRBV18 and TRBJ1-2, with a weak D call of TRBD1 (6 bases match). The specimen sequenced was peripheral blood. This receptor was taken from a man older than 75 with acute or convalescent COVID-19. The CDR3 is CASSPGTSYGYTF. The sequenced DNA: TGTGCCAGCTCGCCCGGGACATCTTATGGCTACACCTTC. The entire variable domain, with the stretches around the CDR3 drawn from the reference TRBV18 and TRBJ1-2 proteins, is NAGVMQNPRHLVRRRGQEARLRCSPMKGHSHVYWYRQLPEEGLKFMVYLQKENIIDESGMPKERFSAEFPKEGPSILRIQQVVRGDSAAYFCASSPGTSYGYTFGSGTRLTVV.